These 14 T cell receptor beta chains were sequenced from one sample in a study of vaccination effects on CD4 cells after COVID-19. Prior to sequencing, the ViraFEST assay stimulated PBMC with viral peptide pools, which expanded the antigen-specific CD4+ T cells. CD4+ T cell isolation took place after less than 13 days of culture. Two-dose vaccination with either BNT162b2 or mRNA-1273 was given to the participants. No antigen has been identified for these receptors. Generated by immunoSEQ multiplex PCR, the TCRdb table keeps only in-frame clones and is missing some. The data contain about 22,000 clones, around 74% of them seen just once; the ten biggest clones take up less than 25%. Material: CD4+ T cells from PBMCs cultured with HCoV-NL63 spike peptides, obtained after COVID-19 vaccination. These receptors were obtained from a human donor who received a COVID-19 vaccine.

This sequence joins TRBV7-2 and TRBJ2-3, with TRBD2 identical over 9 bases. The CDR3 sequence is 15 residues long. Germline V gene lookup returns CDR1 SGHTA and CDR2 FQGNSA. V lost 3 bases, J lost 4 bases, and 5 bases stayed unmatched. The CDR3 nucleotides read TGTGCCAGCAGCTTGGTAGCGGGGGTGGCAGATACGCAGTATTTT. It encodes CASSLVAGVADTQYF.

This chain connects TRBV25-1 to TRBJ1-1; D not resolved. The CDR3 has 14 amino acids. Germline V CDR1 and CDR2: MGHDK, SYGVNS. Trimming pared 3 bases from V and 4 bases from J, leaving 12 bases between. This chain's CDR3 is CASSDSGVGTEAFF. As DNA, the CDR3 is TGTGCCAGCAGTGACTCAGGTGTCGGCACTGAAGCTTTCTTT.

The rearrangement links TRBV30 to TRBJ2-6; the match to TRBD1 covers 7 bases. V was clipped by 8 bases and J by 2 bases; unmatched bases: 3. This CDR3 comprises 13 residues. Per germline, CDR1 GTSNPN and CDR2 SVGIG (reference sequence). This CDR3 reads CAEGAAGANVLTF. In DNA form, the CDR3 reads TGTGCCGAGGGGGCAGCTGGGGCCAACGTCCTGACTTTC.

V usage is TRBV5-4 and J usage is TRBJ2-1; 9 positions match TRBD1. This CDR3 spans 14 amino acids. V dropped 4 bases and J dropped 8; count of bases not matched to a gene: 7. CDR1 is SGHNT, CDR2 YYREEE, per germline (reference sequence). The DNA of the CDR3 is TGTGCCAGCAGCCCGGGACAGGGTGGCCATGAGCAGTTCTTC. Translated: CASSPGQGGHEQFF.

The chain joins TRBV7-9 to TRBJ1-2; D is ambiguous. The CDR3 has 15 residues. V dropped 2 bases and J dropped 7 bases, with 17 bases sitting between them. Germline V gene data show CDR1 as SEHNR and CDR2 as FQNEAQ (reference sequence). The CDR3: CASSLFVSAGGGYTF. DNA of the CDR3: TGTGCCAGCAGCTTATTCGTGTCAGCCGGCGGTGGCTACACCTTC.

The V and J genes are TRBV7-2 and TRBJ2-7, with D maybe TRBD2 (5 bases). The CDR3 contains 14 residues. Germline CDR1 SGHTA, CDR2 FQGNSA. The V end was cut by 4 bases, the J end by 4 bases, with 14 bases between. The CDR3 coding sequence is TGTGCCAGCAGCTCCGGCCCGGGCGGGTACGAGCAGTACTTC. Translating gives CASSSGPGGYEQYF.

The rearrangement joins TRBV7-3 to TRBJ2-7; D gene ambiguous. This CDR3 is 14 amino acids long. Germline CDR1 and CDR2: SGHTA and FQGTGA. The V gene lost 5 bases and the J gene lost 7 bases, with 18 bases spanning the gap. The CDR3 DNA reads TGTGCCAGCAGCCGATATTTGGCGCCCCAGGAGCAGTACTTC. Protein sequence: CASSRYLAPQEQYF.

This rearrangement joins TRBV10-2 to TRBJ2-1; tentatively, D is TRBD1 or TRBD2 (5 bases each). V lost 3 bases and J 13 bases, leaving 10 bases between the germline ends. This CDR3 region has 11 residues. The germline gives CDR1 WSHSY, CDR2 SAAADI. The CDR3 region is CASSDGAPQFF. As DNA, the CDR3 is TGCGCCAGCAGTGACGGGGCCCCCCAGTTCTTC.

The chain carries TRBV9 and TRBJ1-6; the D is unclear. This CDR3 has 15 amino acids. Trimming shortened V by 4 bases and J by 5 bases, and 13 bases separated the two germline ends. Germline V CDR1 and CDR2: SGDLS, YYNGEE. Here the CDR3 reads CASSPRRDNNSPLHF. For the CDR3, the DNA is TGTGCCAGCAGCCCCCGACGAGACAATAATTCACCCCTCCACTTT.

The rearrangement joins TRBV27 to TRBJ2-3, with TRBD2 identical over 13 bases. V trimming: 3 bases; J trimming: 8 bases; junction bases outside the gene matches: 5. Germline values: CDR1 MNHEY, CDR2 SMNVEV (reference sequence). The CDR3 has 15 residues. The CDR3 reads CASSFPGLAGVTQYF. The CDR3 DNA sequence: TGTGCCAGCAGTTTCCCCGGACTAGCGGGAGTTACGCAGTATTTT.

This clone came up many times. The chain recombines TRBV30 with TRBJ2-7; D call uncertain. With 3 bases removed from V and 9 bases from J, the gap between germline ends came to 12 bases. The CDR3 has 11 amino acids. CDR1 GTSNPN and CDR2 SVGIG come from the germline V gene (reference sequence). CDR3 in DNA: TGTGCCTGGAGCGCCCCTAGGGCGCAGTACTTC. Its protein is CAWSAPRAQYF.

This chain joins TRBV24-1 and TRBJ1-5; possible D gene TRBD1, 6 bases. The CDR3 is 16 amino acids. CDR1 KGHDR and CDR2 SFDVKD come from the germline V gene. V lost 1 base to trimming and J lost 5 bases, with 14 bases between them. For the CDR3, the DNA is TGTGCCACCAGTGATTTAAAGCGGGACACCCATCAGCCCCAGCATTTT. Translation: CATSDLKRDTHQPQHF.

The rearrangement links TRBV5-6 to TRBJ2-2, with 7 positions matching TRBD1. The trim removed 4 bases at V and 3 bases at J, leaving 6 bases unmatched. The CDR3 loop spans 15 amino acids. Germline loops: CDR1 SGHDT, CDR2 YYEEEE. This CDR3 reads CASSARGQDTGELFF. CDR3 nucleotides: TGTGCCAGCAGCGCAAGGGGGCAAGACACCGGGGAGCTGTTTTTT. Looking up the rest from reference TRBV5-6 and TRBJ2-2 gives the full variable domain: DAGVTQSPTHLIKTRGQQVTLRCSPKSGHDTVSWYQQALGQGPQFIFQYYEEEERQRGNFPDRFSGHQFPNYSSELNVNALLLGDSALYLCASSARGQDTGELFFGEGSRLTVL.

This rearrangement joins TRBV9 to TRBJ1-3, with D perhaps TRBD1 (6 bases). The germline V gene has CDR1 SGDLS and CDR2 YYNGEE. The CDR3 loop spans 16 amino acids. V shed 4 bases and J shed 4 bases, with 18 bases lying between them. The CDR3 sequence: CASSTQGPTAGNTIYF. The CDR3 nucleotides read TGTGCCAGCAGCACCCAGGGGCCCACGGCAGGAAACACCATATATTTT. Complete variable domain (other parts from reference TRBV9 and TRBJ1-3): DSGVTQTPKHLITATGQRVTLRCSPRSGDLSVYWYQQSLDQGLQFLIQYYNGEERAKGNILERFSAQQFPDLHSELNLSSLELGDSALYFCASSTQGPTAGNTIYFGEGSWLTVV.